This T cell receptor (beta chain) was sequenced during a study of tumor-infiltrating lymphocytes in primary liver carcinoma. About the study: The patients comprised men and women between the ages of 30 and 69 years.

Worth noting for this clonotype: A much more abundant neighbour one base away suggests this may be a read error.

Unsorted whole blood supplied the RNA, and germline DNA was extracted too. Germline V gene data show CDR1 as MGHRA and CDR2 as YSYEKL. The CDR3 length is 14 residues. Starting from approximately 470 ng of total RNA, TCR beta cDNA was produced with a primer in the constant region. Three nested multiplex PCR rounds, a slightly modified ARM-PCR method, built the TCR beta libraries. Each of the first two PCR rounds ran nine to ten cycles with TRBV1-TRBV30 forward and C-beta reverse primers. One entry per CDR3 protein, called by TCRdb with MiXCR from the multiplex PCR reads. The sample lists around 330,000 distinct CDR3 sequences; around three fifths were seen once.

The specimen sequenced was peripheral blood. The TCR was taken from a woman aged 25 to 39 with primary liver carcinoma and hepatitis B virus infection. This chain connects TRBV4-1 to TRBJ1-1, with 9 bases fitting TRBD1. In DNA form, the CDR3 reads TGCCCCAGCAGCCAACTACAGGGGGCAGCTGAAGCTTTCTTT. It codes for CPSSQLQGAAEAFF.